These T cell receptor beta chains were read from a single sample in a study of T cell responses to AZD1222 COVID-19 vaccine. Sequencing was performed with immunoSEQ multiplex PCR; in TCRdb, only in-frame clones are kept and a portion is missing. The sample includes some 140,000 clones, 80% to 95% of them seen just once. The sequencing here drew on peripheral blood, taken on day 0 of AZD1222 vaccination. The receptors shown here come from an adult in good health. The CDR3 runs from the conserved cysteine through the conserved F or W. The D gene is left open where the match is weak. Some rows mark clone size as missing; the rest say once, few, many or name a class of expanded clone.

v_gene	j_gene	len	d_gene	abundance	CDR3aa	CDR3nt
TRBV28	TRBJ2-7	14	NA	NA	CASTEQGPTYEQYF	TGTGCCAGCACCGAACAGGGCCCTACCTACGAGCAGTACTTC
TRBV6-2/TRBV6-3	TRBJ2-2	14	TRBD2	NA	CASSRAGGPGELFF	TGTGCCAGCAGTCGGGCGGGGGGTCCCGGGGAGCTGTTTTTT
TRBV20-1	TRBJ1-6	14	NA	NA	CSASRGNENSPLHF	TGCAGTGCTAGTCGGGGGAATGAAAATTCACCCCTCCACTTT
TRBV27	TRBJ1-2	14	TRBD1	NA	CASSLSNRGPGYTF	TGTGCCAGCAGTTTATCGAACAGGGGCCCCGGCTACACCTTC
TRBV7-9	TRBJ2-7	15	NA	once	CASSGRGPPITGQYF	TGTGCCAGCAGCGGTCGTGGTCCCCCAATAACCGGGCAGTACTTC
TRBV19	TRBJ1-6	12	NA	NA	CASSIGGRPLHF	TGTGCCAGTAGTATAGGAGGAAGACCCCTCCACTTT
TRBV6-2/TRBV6-3	TRBJ2-7	13	NA	NA	CASSYPEPYEQYF	TGTGCCAGCAGTTACCCGGAACCCTACGAGCAGTACTTC
TRBV6-4	TRBJ1-2	14	NA	once	CASSAGVRGYGYTF	TGTGCCAGCAGTGCTGGGGTACGGGGCTATGGCTACACCTTC
TRBV5-1	TRBJ2-5	14	NA	NA	CASSLVGLSETQYF	TGCGCCAGCAGCTTGGTGGGGCTAAGTGAGACCCAGTACTTC
TRBV6-5	TRBJ2-1	15	TRBD2	NA	CASRPSGYSYNEQFF	TGTGCCAGCAGACCTAGCGGATACTCCTACAATGAGCAGTTCTTC
TRBV27	TRBJ2-4	14	TRBD2	NA	CASSGGRAGNIQYF	TGTGCCAGCAGCGGCGGGAGGGCCGGAAACATTCAGTACTTC
TRBV7-6	TRBJ1-4	14	NA	NA	CASSLRAGDEKLFF	TGTGCCAGCAGCTTACGAGCAGGCGATGAAAAACTGTTTTTT
TRBV27	TRBJ1-6	12	NA	NA	CASGRGNSPLHF	TGTGCCAGCGGTAGGGGGAATTCACCCCTCCACTTT
TRBV5-1	TRBJ2-5	13	NA	NA	CASSLAIWETQYF	TGCGCCAGCAGCTTGGCCATATGGGAGACCCAGTACTTC
TRBV19	TRBJ2-3	13	NA	NA	CASSIRPPDTQYF	TGTGCCAGTAGTATCCGTCCCCCAGATACGCAGTATTTT